This T cell receptor (beta chain) was sequenced for a study of patients and donors after allogeneic stem cell transplantation. This clonotype was counted a few times. At one boundary the junction diverges from the germline segment, which might be a read error. TCRdb reprocessed the RT-PCR reads via MiXCR and lists one record per CDR3 protein. The sample gives 150,000 to 200,000 distinct CDR3 sequences, approximately 28% of which show up once; less than 3.5% is in the top ten. The CDR3 has 16 amino acids. CDR1 is SSHAT, CDR2 FNYEAQ, per germline (reference sequence). The sample comprised blood, either unsorted or a sorted T cell fraction (not recorded which). The V call is TRBV7-7, the J call TRBJ2-1; the D is unclear. This TCR was recovered from a human donor who was either an allogeneic HSCT recipient or a stem cell or donor lymphocyte infusion donor (not recorded which). It is not recorded whose cells these are; they may come from a transplant donor. The CDR3: CASSSGRWSSYNEQFF. CDR3 in DNA: TGTGCTAGCAGCTCCGGACGATGGAGCTCCTACAATGAGCAGTTCTTC.